This T cell receptor (beta chain) was identified during a study of blood T cell repertoires in COVID-19 (dated by TCRdb to 2020 to 2022). Regarding the complete study: Collaborator samples came from the United States, Italy and Spain and covered acute and convalescent phases of COVID-19. The prospective study material was composed of cDNA or gDNA derived from T cells, B-cell-depleted T cells, or PBMCs. Subjects who had been exposed to COVID-19, were actively infected with it, or had recovered from it provided the deeply sampled blood TCRbeta repertoires that made up the dataset. The repertoires were released in a freely available public database intended as a resource for research on the immune response to SARS-CoV-2. The samples were drawn from two sources: the first 160 participants of the ongoing ImmuneRACE study, and 950 to 1,500 subjects contributed by 6 global collaborators. A de-identified subject ID, COVID-19 status, age in years and sex were almost always included in the sample metadata. Where available, HLA class I and class II types were taken from metadata supplied by the sample provider and were not determined by assay-based typing. Results the study describes overall, beyond this receptor: The quantity of clinical and demographic metadata differed by source and by participant and was supplied without curation.

Comment on this clone: This receptor's antigen is unknown. Base-call qualities are not available, and no considerably larger clone is one nucleotide away.

TCRbeta CDR3 regions were amplified from genomic DNA by means of the immunoSEQ Assay, a bias-controlled multiplex PCR. For the original study's pipeline: Nucleated cell counts per sample were estimated from amplification of reference gene primers within the assay. To quantify the absolute abundance of each unique TCRbeta CDR3 rearrangement, sequence reads were collapsed and filtered. Productive Simpson clonality was computed per sample as the square root of Simpson's diversity index over productive rearrangements. The table was pulled from immuneACCESS by TCRdb, which kept in-frame rearrangements only. Such tables lose some clones; where checked, under half of the loss comes from unresolved V genes, and the rest has no known cause. V and J calls plus clone size are reproduced from that table; the DNA served to infer D and trimming. The sample has approximately 490,000 clones on record, roughly nine tenths of them singletons. 0.7% of the sample belongs to the ten largest clones.

Participants in the prospective study were enrolled through a virtual design, were aged roughly 18 to 90 years, and lived in roughly 26 United States geographic areas. To assign participants to cohorts, the prospective study relied on clinical history that participants themselves reported in a screening survey and a study questionnaire. For ImmuneRACE Cohort 3, a participant was defined as recovered based on two consecutive negative NP/OP PCR tests, clearance by a healthcare professional, or resolution of symptoms. Mobile phlebotomists in the prospective study collected whole blood, serum and a nasopharyngeal or oropharyngeal swab from every participant. Participants in the prospective study had the option to provide additional blood draws and questionnaires over an approximately 2-month period. Blood samples from the prospective study were shipped frozen or at room temperature prior to DNA extraction.

The germline V gene yields SNHLY for CDR1 and FYNNEI for CDR2. Reading from cysteine to phenylalanine, the CDR3 counts 13 amino acids. The DNA shown is the 39-base CDR3, in frame from base 1. V and J are truncated by 7 bases and 6 bases respectively, leaving an intervening sequence of 12 bases. The receptor comes from a woman under 30 who had recovered from COVID-19. The rearranged chain carries TRBV2 and TRBJ2-2; the D gene is possibly TRBD2, with 5 bases matching. The specimen was PBMCs or T cells enriched from blood (not recorded which). The DNA is TGTGCCAGCACCTCGGACTCGTCCGGGGAGCTGTTTTTT. It translates as CASTSDSSGELFF.